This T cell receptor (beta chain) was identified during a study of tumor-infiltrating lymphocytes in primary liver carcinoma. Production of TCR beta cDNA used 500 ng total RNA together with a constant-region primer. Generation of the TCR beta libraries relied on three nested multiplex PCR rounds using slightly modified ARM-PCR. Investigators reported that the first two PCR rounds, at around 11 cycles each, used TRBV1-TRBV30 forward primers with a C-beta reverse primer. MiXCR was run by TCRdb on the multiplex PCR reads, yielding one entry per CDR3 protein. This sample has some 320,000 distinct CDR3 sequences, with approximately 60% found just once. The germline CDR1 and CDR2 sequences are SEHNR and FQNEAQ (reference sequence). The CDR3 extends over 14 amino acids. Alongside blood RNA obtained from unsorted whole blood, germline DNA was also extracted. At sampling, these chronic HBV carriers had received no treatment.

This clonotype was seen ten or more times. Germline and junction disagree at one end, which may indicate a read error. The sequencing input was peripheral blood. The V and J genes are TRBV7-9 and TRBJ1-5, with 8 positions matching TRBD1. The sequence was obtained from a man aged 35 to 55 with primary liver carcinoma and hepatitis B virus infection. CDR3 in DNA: TGTGCCAGCAGTTTAGCAGGGGGCGATCAGCCCCAGCATTTT. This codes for CASSLAGGDQPQHF.